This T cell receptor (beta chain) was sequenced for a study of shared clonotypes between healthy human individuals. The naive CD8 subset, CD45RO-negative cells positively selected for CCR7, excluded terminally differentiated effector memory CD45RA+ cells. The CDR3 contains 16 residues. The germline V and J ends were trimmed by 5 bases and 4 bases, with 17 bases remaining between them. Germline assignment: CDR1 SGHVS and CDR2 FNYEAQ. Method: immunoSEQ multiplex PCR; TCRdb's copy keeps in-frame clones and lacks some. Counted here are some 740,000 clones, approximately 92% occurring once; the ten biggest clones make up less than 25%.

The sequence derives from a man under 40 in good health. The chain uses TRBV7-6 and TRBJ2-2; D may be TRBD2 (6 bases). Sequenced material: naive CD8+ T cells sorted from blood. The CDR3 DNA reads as TGTGCCAGCAGCCTCAGACTAGGAGGAAGCACCGGGGAGCTGTTTTTT. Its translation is CASSLRLGGSTGELFF.